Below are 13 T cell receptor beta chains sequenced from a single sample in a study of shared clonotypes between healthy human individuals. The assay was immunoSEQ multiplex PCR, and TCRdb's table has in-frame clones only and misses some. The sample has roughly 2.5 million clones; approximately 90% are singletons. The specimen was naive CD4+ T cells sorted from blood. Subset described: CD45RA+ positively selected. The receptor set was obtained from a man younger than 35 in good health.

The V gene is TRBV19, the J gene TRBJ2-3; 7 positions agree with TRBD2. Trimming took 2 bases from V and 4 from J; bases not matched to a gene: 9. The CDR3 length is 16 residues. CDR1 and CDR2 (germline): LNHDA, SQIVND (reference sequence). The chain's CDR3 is CASSIRLASRPDTQYF. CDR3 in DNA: TGTGCCAGTAGTATAAGACTAGCTTCCCGCCCAGATACGCAGTATTTT.

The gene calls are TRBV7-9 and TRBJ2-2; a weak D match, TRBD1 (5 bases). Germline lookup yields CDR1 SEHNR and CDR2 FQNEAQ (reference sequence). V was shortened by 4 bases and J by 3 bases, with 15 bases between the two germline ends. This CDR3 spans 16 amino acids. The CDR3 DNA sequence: TGTGCCAGCAGCTCCCCCACCTGGGGCGACACCGGGGAGCTGTTTTTT. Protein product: CASSSPTWGDTGELFF.

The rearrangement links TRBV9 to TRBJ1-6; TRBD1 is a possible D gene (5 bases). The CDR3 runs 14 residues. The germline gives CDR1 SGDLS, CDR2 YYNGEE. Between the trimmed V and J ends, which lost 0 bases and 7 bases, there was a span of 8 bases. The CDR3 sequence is CASSVEGPNSPLHF. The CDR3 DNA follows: TGTGCCAGCAGCGTAGAGGGGCCGAATTCACCCCTCCACTTT.

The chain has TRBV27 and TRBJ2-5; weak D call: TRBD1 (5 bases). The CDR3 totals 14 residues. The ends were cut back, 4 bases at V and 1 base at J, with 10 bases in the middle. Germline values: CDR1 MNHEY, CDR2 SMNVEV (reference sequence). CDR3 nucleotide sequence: TGTGCCAGCAGTTCAAACAGGATCCAAGAGACCCAGTACTTC. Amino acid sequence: CASSSNRIQETQYF.

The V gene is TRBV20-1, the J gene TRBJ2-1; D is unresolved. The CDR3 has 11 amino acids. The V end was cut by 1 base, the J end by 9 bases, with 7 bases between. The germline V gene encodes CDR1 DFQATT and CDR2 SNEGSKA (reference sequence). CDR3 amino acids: CSARAYFEQFF. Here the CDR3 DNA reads TGCAGTGCTAGAGCTTATTTTGAGCAGTTCTTC.

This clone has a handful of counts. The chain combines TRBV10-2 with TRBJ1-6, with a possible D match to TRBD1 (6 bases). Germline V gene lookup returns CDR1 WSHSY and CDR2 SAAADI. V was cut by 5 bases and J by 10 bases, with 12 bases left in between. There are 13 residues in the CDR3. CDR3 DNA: TGCGCCAGCAGTCAGGGGACTCCGTCACCCCTCCACTTT. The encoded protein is CASSQGTPSPLHF.

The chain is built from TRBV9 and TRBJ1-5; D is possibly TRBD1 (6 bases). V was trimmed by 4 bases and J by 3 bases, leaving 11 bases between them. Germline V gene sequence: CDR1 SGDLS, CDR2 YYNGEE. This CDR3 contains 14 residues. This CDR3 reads CASSPGDINQPQHF. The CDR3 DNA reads TGTGCCAGCAGCCCTGGGGACATCAATCAGCCCCAGCATTTT.

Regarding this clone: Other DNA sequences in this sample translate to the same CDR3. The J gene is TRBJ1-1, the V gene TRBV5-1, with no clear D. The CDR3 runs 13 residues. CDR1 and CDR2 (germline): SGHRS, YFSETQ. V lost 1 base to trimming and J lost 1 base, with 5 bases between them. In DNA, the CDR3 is TGCGCCAGCAGCTTGCCGGGGAACACTGAAGCTTTCTTT. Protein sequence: CASSLPGNTEAFF.

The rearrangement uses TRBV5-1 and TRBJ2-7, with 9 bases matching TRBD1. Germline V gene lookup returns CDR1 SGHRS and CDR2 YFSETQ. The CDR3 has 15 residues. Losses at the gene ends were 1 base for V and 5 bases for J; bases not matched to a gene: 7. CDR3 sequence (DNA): TGCGCCAGCAGCTTGCTTGCGGGACAGGGAAACGAGCAGTACTTC. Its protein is CASSLLAGQGNEQYF.

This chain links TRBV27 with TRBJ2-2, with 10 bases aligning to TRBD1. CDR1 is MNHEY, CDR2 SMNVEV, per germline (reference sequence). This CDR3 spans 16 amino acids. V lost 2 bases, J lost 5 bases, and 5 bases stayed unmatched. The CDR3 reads CASSLGQGGITGELFF. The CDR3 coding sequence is TGTGCCAGCAGTTTAGGACAGGGGGGAATAACCGGGGAGCTGTTTTTT.

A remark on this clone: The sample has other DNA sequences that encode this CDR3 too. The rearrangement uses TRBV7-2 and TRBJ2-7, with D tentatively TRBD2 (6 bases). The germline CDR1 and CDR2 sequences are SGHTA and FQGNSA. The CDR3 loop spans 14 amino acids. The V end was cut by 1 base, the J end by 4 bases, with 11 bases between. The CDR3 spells CASSLEAGGYEQYF. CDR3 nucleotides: TGTGCCAGCAGCTTAGAGGCAGGAGGGTACGAGCAGTACTTC.

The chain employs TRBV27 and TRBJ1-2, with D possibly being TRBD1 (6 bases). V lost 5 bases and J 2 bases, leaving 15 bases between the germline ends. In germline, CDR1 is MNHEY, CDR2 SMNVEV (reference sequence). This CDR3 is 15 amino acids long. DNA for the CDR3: TGTGCCAGCAGTGACTTGGGGGGCGCCAACTATGGCTACACCTTC. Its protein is CASSDLGGANYGYTF.

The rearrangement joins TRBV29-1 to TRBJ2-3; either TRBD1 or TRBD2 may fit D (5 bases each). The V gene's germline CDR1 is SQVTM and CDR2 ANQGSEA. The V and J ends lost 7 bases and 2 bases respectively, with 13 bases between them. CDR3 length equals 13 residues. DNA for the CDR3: TGCAGCGCTGAGGGGACGAACACAGATACGCAGTATTTT. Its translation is CSAEGTNTDTQYF.